What follows describes a single TCR beta chain. The data are from a study of blood T cell repertoires in COVID-19. Study-level background: Acute and convalescent COVID-19 specimens originated in the United States, Italy and Spain. Sources were T cells, B-cell-depleted T cells, or PBMCs; the material itself was cDNA or gDNA.

From germline, CDR1 is SGHRS and CDR2 YFSETQ. The J segment lost 5 bases and the V segment lost 4 bases, leaving 5 bases of the junction unmatched. The CDR3 consists of 15 residues. Per the authors' pipeline: Nucleated cell counts were estimated from reference gene primer amplification. Measured with immunoSEQ multiplex PCR; TCRdb has only the in-frame clones, and not every one. The V and J calls and clone size are taken from that table; D and trimming were inferred from the DNA. The table shows under 250,000 clones, with less than 90% occurring only once. This sequence originates from a woman between 70 and 85 years old with active or convalescent COVID-19. Sequencing was carried out using peripheral blood. The chain recombines TRBV5-1 with TRBJ2-2; 10 bases line up with TRBD2. CDR3 in DNA: TGCGCCAGCAGCCCGCTAGCGGGAGAGACCGGGGAGCTGTTTTTT. Translation gives CASSPLAGETGELFF.